Below, 12 T cell receptor beta chains from the same sample are listed, as sequenced in a study of shared clonotypes between healthy human individuals. Sequencing was performed with immunoSEQ multiplex PCR; in TCRdb, only in-frame clones are kept and a portion is missing. Among millions of clones, just over 90% were seen once, and the ten largest hold roughly 0.15%. The sequencing sample was made of naive CD4+ T cells sorted from blood. Noted subset: CD45RA+ positively selected. These receptors originate from a man between 18 and 35 years old in good health.

This clone was observed a single time. V gene TRBV10-2 combines with J gene TRBJ2-7, with a tentative D call TRBD2 (7 bases). Germline loops: CDR1 WSHSY, CDR2 SAAADI. V was trimmed by 9 bases and J by 0 bases, leaving 18 bases between them. CDR3 length equals 15 residues. CDR3 protein: CASRFWEGGSYEQYF. As DNA, the CDR3 is TGCGCCAGTCGATTTTGGGAGGGGGGCTCCTACGAGCAGTACTTC.

This clone was counted a few times. The chain recombines TRBV3-1 (or the pseudogene TRBV3-2) with TRBJ1-1; D not certain. With 9 bases removed from V and 10 bases from J, the gap between germline ends came to 9 bases. Germline V lookup: CDR1 LGHDT, CDR2 YNNKEL (reference sequence). This CDR3 spans 9 amino acids. CDR3 protein: CARCEGAFF. The CDR3 region has the DNA TGTGCCAGATGCGAGGGAGCTTTCTTT.

V and J are TRBV5-1 and TRBJ2-7, with D tentatively TRBD1 (5 bases). The CDR3 is 14 amino acids. Per the germline V gene, CDR1 is SGHRS and CDR2 is YFSETQ. V gave up 7 bases and J gave up 4 bases, with 18 bases separating them. The CDR3 nucleotides read TGCGCCAGCCAGGGCCCCAACGACTTTTACGAGCAGTACTTC. Protein: CASQGPNDFYEQYF. Full variable domain (outside the CDR3, taken from reference TRBV5-1 and TRBJ2-7): KAGVTQTPRYLIKTRGQQVTLSCSPISGHRSVSWYQQTPGQGLQFLFEYFSETQRNKGNFPGRFSGRQFSNSRSEMNVSTLELGDSALYLCASQGPNDFYEQYFGPGTRLTVT.

This chain connects TRBV25-1 to TRBJ2-7, with D maybe TRBD2 (6 bases). Germline V gene data show CDR1 as MGHDK and CDR2 as SYGVNS. V lost 4 bases, J lost 5 bases, and 15 bases lay in between. CDR3 length: 14 residues. The CDR3: CASSVSGRNNEQYF. CDR3 in DNA: TGTGCCAGCAGTGTGTCAGGGAGGAACAACGAGCAGTACTTC.

This chain connects TRBV7-4 to TRBJ2-3, with TRBD2 matching over 7 bases. The trim removed 1 base at V and 1 base at J, leaving 8 bases unmatched. Germline V gene lookup returns CDR1 SGHVT and CDR2 SQSDAQ. The CDR3 sequence is 17 residues long. The DNA of the CDR3 is TGTGCCAGCAGCTTAGGGCTAGCGGCCACACGCACAGATACGCAGTATTTT. Translating gives CASSLGLAATRTDTQYF.

The chain has TRBV6-5 and TRBJ2-3, with D tentatively TRBD1 (8 bases). CDR1 is MNHEY, CDR2 SVGAGI, per germline. This CDR3 comprises 16 residues. V was trimmed by 4 bases and J by 4 bases, leaving 18 bases between them. The CDR3 coding sequence is TGTGCCAGCAGTTTCTCCCAGGGGGCGGGGGCAGATACGCAGTATTTT. Translated: CASSFSQGAGADTQYF.

The genes are TRBV5-1 and TRBJ2-1; 8 nucleotides agree with TRBD2. V shed 3 bases, J shed 2 bases, and the junction held 19 bases outside the gene matches. This CDR3 contains 20 residues. Per the germline V gene, CDR1 is SGHRS and CDR2 is YFSETQ. Here the CDR3 DNA reads TGCGCCAGCAGCTGGGAAGCCGGGACTAGTGAGAGGGGTGCCTACAATGAGCAGTTCTTC. Translating gives CASSWEAGTSERGAYNEQFF.

This rearrangement joins TRBV18 to TRBJ2-7; tentative D call: TRBD1 (5 bases). Trimming left V 0 bases short and J 0 bases short, with 12 bases between. The CDR3 has 16 residues. The germline V gene has CDR1 KGHSH and CDR2 LQKENI. The chain's CDR3 is CASSPPDARDSYEQYF. Written as DNA, the CDR3 is TGTGCCAGCTCACCACCGGATGCCAGGGACTCCTACGAGCAGTACTTC.

The chain links TRBV6-4 to TRBJ1-3; D gene unclear. Trimming removed 3 bases at V and 0 bases at J, with 9 bases between. Germline-derived CDR1 and CDR2 are MRHNA and SNTAGT. The CDR3 runs 15 residues. The CDR3 coding sequence is TGTGCCAGCAGTGAGACGGCCAGCTCTGGAAACACCATATATTTT. This sequence encodes CASSETASSGNTIYF.

The CDR3 spells CASSREQGAGNSPLHF. The CDR3 DNA follows: TGTGCCAGCAGTCGGGAACAGGGGGCAGGTAATTCACCCCTCCACTTT. The chain recombines TRBV27 with TRBJ1-6, with 9 bases fitting TRBD1. CDR3 length equals 16 residues. V shed 5 bases and J 6 bases; nucleotides not matched to a gene: 8. Germline loops: CDR1 MNHEY, CDR2 SMNVEV (reference sequence).

V is TRBV5-6 and J is TRBJ2-5; D is unresolved. The end of the DNA aligns better with TRBJ2-7, so the J call may be wrong. This CDR3 contains 11 residues. Germline CDR1 is SGHDT and CDR2 is YYEEEE. The CDR3 nucleotides are TGTGCCAGCAGCCGAACCTACGAGCAGTACTTC. Encoded protein: CASSRTYEQYF.

The genes are TRBV5-1 and TRBJ1-2, with D possibly TRBD1 on 5 matching bases. Germline values: CDR1 SGHRS, CDR2 YFSETQ. The CDR3 extends over 14 amino acids. V lost 4 bases and J lost 4, with 14 bases in between. The CDR3 loop reads CASSTPDSIYGYTF. The CDR3 bases are TGCGCCAGCAGCACTCCCGACAGCATCTATGGCTACACCTTC.